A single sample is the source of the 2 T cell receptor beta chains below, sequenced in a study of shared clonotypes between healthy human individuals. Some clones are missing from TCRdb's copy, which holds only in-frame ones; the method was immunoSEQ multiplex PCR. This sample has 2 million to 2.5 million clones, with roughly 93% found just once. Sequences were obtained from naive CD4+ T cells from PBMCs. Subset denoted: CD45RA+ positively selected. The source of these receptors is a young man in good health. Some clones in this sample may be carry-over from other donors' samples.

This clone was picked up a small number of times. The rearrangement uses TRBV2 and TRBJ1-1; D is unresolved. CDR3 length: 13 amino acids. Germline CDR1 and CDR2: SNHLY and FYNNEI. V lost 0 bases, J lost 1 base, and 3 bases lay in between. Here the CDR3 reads CASSEAANTEAFF. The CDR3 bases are TGTGCCAGCAGTGAAGCGGCGAACACTGAAGCTTTCTTT. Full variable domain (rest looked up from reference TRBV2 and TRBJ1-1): EPEVTQTPSHQVTQMGQEVILRCVPISNHLYFYWYRQILGQKVEFLVSFYNNEISEKSEIFDDQFSVERPDGSNFTLKIRSTKLEDSAMYFCASSEAANTEAFFGQGTRLTVV.

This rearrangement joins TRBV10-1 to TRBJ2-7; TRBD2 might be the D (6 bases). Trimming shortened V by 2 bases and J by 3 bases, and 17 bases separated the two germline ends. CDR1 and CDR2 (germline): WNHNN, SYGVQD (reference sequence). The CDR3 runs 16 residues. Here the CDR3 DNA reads TGCGCCAGCAGTGAGGAGGAGGGGAACGAGGTCTACGAGCAGTACTTC. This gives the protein CASSEEEGNEVYEQYF.